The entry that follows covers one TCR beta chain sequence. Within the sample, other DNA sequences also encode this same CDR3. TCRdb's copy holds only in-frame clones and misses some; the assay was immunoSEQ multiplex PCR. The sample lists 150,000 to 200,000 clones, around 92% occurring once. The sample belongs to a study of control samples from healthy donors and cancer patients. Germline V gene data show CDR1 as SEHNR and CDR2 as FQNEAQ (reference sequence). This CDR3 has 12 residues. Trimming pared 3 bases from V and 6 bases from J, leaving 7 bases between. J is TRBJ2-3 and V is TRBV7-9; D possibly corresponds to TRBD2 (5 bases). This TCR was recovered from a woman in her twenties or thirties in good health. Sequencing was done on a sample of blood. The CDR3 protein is CASSLREDTQYF. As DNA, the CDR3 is TGTGCCAGCAGCTTGAGGGAGGATACGCAGTATTTT.